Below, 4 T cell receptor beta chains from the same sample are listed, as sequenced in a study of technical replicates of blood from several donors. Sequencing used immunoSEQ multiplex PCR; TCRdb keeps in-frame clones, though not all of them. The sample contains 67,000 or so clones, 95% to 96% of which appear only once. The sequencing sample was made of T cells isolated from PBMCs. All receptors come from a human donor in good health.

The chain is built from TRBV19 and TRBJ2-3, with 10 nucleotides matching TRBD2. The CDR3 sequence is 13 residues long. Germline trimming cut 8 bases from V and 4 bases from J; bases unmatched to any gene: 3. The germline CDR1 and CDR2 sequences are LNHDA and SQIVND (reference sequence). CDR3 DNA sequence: TGTGCCAGTGGACTAGCGGCCCCAGATACGCAGTATTTT. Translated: CASGLAAPDTQYF. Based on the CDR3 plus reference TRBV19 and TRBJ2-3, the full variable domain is DGGITQSPKYLFRKEGQNVTLSCEQNLNHDAMYWYRQDPGQGLRLIYYSQIVNDFQKGDIAEGYSVSREKKESFPLTVTSAQKNPTAFYLCASGLAAPDTQYFGPGTRLTVL.

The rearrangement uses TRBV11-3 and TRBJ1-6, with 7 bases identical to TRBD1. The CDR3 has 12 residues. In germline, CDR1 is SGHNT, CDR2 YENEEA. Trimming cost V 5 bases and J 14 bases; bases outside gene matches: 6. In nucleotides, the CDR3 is TGTGCCAGCAGCCAACAGGGGTCATCCCTCCACTTT. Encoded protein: CASSQQGSSLHF.

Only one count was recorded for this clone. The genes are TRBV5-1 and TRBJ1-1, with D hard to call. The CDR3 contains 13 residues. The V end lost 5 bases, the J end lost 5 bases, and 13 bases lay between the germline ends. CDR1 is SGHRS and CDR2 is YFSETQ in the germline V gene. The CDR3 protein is CASRYEARTEAFF. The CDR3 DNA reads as TGCGCCAGCAGGTATGAGGCGCGGACTGAAGCTTTCTTT.

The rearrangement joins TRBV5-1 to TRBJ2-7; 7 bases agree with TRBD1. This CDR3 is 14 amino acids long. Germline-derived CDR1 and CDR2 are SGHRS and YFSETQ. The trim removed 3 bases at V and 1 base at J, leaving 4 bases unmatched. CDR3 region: CASSSGDSSYEQYF. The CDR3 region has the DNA TGCGCCAGCAGCTCAGGGGACAGTTCCTACGAGCAGTACTTC.